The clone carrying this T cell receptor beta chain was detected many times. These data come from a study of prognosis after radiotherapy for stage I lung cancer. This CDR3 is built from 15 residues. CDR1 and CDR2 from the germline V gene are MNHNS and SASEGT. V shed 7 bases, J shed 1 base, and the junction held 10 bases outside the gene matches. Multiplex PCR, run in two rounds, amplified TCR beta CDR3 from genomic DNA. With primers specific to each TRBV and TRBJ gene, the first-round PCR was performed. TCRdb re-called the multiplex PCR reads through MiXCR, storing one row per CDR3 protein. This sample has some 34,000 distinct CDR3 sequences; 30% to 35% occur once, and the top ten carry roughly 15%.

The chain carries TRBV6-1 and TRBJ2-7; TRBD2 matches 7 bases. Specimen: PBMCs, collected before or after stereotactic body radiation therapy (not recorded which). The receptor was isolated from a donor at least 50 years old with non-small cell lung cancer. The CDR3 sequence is CASKKGRETSYEQYF. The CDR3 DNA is TGTGCCAGCAAGAAGGGGCGGGAGACTTCCTACGAGCAGTACTTC.